A single sample gave rise to the 19 T cell receptor beta chains below, sequenced in a study of cytotoxic CD8 clonotypes in ibrutinib-treated CLL. Sequencing used immunoSEQ multiplex PCR; TCRdb keeps in-frame clones, though not all of them. The sample shows fewer than 400,000 clones, approximately 67% of them seen only once. The sample in question was PBMCs, obtained after 36 months of ibrutinib treatment. All receptors derive from a human donor with chronic lymphocytic leukemia.

The chain carries TRBV6-5 and TRBJ1-6, with TRBD1 matching 8 bases. Per the germline V gene, CDR1 is MNHEY and CDR2 is SVGAGI. V trimming: 2 bases; J trimming: 6 bases; junction bases outside the gene matches: 6. This CDR3 spans 16 amino acids. The CDR3 DNA follows: TGTGCCAGCAGTTACCAGGGGGCTTTTGGTAATTCACCCCTCCACTTT. This translates into CASSYQGAFGNSPLHF.

This clone was seen a single time. The chain employs TRBV6-4 and TRBJ2-7; TRBD2 agrees at 9 bases. Trimming took 6 bases from V and 1 from J; bases not matched to a gene: 7. The CDR3 has 15 amino acids. Per germline, CDR1 MRHNA and CDR2 SNTAGT. In DNA, the CDR3 is TGTGCCAGCAGACCCGTAGCGGGGGAATCCTACGAGCAGTACTTC. Its protein product is CASRPVAGESYEQYF.

The rearrangement links TRBV5-1 to TRBJ1-2, with 8 bases that match TRBD1. This CDR3 is built from 15 residues. J gave up 0 bases and V 4 bases, and 5 bases lay outside the gene matches. CDR1 is SGHRS, CDR2 YFSETQ, per germline. The CDR3 DNA reads TGCGCCAGCAGCAAGGACAGGGCCACTAACTATGGCTACACCTTC. It encodes CASSKDRATNYGYTF.

V usage is TRBV29-1 and J usage is TRBJ2-5; D is undetermined. CDR1 is SQVTM, CDR2 ANQGSEA, per germline. The CDR3 is 13 amino acids. V was shortened by 3 bases and J by 1 base, with 9 bases between the two germline ends. The CDR3 nucleotides read TGCAGCGTTGATTTTGGCAGCCAAGAGACCCAGTACTTC. This gives the protein CSVDFGSQETQYF.

The rearrangement uses TRBV5-4 and TRBJ2-7, with 11 nucleotides matching TRBD2. Germline values: CDR1 SGHNT, CDR2 YYREEE (reference sequence). Germline trimming cut 4 bases from V and 2 bases from J; bases unmatched to any gene: 5. The CDR3 spans 15 residues. DNA for the CDR3: TGTGCCAGCAGCACGGGACTAGCGGCAACCTACGAGCAGTACTTC. Amino acids: CASSTGLAATYEQYF.

This clone was observed a handful of times. This chain uses TRBV5-1 with TRBJ2-2; D may be TRBD2 (6 bases). The CDR3 totals 15 residues. V was trimmed by 4 bases and J by 0 bases, leaving 10 bases between them. In germline, CDR1 is SGHRS, CDR2 YFSETQ. DNA for the CDR3: TGCGCCAGCAGCGCCGGGACTTCGAACACCGGGGAGCTGTTTTTT. Protein product: CASSAGTSNTGELFF.

V and J are TRBV7-9 and TRBJ2-5; tentatively, D is TRBD1 (5 bases). V gave up 1 base and J gave up 2 bases, with 8 bases separating them. This CDR3 is 14 amino acids long. Germline CDR1 reads SEHNR; CDR2 reads FQNEAQ (reference sequence). Here the CDR3 reads CASSLEGKQETQYF. The CDR3 DNA reads as TGTGCCAGCAGCTTAGAGGGGAAACAAGAGACCCAGTACTTC.

This clone was counted between two and nine times. V gene TRBV4-1 combines with J gene TRBJ2-3; unclear D gene. Trimming took off 2 bases at V and 1 base at J, with 16 bases between the two ends. CDR1 and CDR2 (germline): MGHRA, YSYEKL. The CDR3 has 17 residues. The CDR3, as DNA: TGCGCCAGCAGCCAATCGACACAGCGTTGGGGCACAGATACGCAGTATTTT. It translates to CASSQSTQRWGTDTQYF.

The V call is TRBV9, the J call TRBJ2-2, with D tentatively TRBD2 (6 bases). Germline V CDR1 and CDR2: SGDLS, YYNGEE. The ends were cut back, 2 bases at V and 0 bases at J, with 11 bases in the middle. This CDR3 region has 16 residues. The CDR3 is CASSVLAASNTGELFF. The DNA for the CDR3 is TGTGCCAGCAGCGTCTTAGCGGCGTCGAACACCGGGGAGCTGTTTTTT.

This chain links TRBV5-6 with TRBJ2-7, with D maybe TRBD2 (5 bases). Germline V lookup: CDR1 SGHDT, CDR2 YYEEEE. This CDR3 has 14 residues. V was shortened by 3 bases and J by 2 bases, with 12 bases between the two germline ends. The CDR3 nucleotides read TGTGCCAGCAGCTCGAGCGGCCTCCCCTACGAGCAGTACTTC. Its protein is CASSSSGLPYEQYF.

The chain carries TRBV6-8 and TRBJ2-5; a possible D gene is TRBD2 (6 bases). CDR1 is MNHGY and CDR2 is SAAAGT in the germline V gene. The CDR3 spans 19 residues. V lost 5 bases and J lost 2, with 27 bases in between. CDR3 nucleotides: TGTGCCAGCAGTACCCCGACCTGGGCAGGGCGGGGCGGTCAAGAGACCCAGTACTTC. It yields the protein CASSTPTWAGRGGQETQYF.

This clone has more than one count but fewer than ten. V is TRBV14 and J is TRBJ2-7; D call uncertain. The CDR3 is made up of 12 amino acids. Germline V CDR1 and CDR2: SGHDN, FVKESK. Trimming cost V 1 base and J 6 bases, with 7 bases left between them. The CDR3 here is CASSQAEIEQYF. The CDR3 DNA sequence: TGTGCCAGCAGCCAAGCAGAAATCGAGCAGTACTTC.

The V call is TRBV5-4, the J call TRBJ2-3; unclear D gene. The CDR3 totals 14 residues. Trimming removed 4 bases from V and 0 bases from J, with 9 bases in between. The germline CDR1 and CDR2 sequences are SGHNT and YYREEE (reference sequence). In nucleotides, the CDR3 is TGTGCCAGCAGCCCCGAGGCTAGCACAGATACGCAGTATTTT. Its protein is CASSPEASTDTQYF.

The chain has TRBV27 and TRBJ2-7; TRBD2 matches 7 bases. CDR1 MNHEY and CDR2 SMNVEV come from the germline V gene (reference sequence). The CDR3 has 14 amino acids. J gave up 5 bases and V 5 bases, and 9 bases lay outside the gene matches. The CDR3 DNA follows: TGTGCCAGCAGTAACCTAGGCGGGAGTGACGAGCAGTACTTC. Encoded protein: CASSNLGGSDEQYF.

The chain is built from TRBV2 and TRBJ1-1, with D tentatively TRBD1 (5 bases). Deletions cut 8 bases from V and 6 bases from J, with 10 bases between. The CDR3 totals 11 residues. Germline-derived CDR1 and CDR2 are SNHLY and FYNNEI. The CDR3: CASRRDSEAFF. Written as DNA, the CDR3 is TGTGCCAGCCGCAGGGATTCTGAAGCTTTCTTT.

The chain couples TRBV14 to TRBJ1-6; unclear D gene. The CDR3 totals 13 residues. V gave up 4 bases and J gave up 7 bases, with 8 bases separating them. Germline V gene data show CDR1 as SGHDN and CDR2 as FVKESK. The CDR3 is CASSPYWNSPLHF. The CDR3 DNA is TGTGCCAGCAGCCCATACTGGAATTCACCCCTCCACTTT.

The gene calls are TRBV10-3 and TRBJ2-4; the D gene is possibly TRBD1 (6 bases). The CDR3 totals 17 residues. V dropped 2 bases and J dropped 1 base, with 15 bases sitting between them. Germline V CDR1 and CDR2: ENHRY, SYGVKD. The CDR3 sequence is CAISEPTGILAKNIQYF. CDR3 coding DNA: TGTGCCATCAGTGAGCCGACAGGAATATTGGCCAAAAACATTCAGTACTTC.

This sequence joins TRBV6-5 and TRBJ2-3; 8 bases align to TRBD2. Trimming at V came to 6 bases and at J to 2 bases, leaving 7 bases not matched to a gene. Germline V gene lookup returns CDR1 MNHEY and CDR2 SVGAGI. This CDR3 is 15 amino acids long. CDR3 in DNA: TGTGCCAGCAGCCCGCAGCGGGGGCCCACAGATACGCAGTATTTT. Translating it yields CASSPQRGPTDTQYF.

The chain employs TRBV5-4 and TRBJ1-2; 8 bases line up with TRBD1. V dropped 5 bases and J dropped 0; count of bases not matched to a gene: 3. The CDR3 sequence is 14 residues long. Germline V gene data show CDR1 as SGHNT and CDR2 as YYREEE (reference sequence). In nucleotides, the CDR3 is TGTGCCAGCAGTGCAGGGGGCCCTAACTATGGCTACACCTTC. Translated: CASSAGGPNYGYTF. The full variable domain, completed using reference TRBV5-4 and TRBJ1-2, is ETGVTQSPTHLIKTRGQQVTLRCSSQSGHNTVSWYQQALGQGPQFIFQYYREEENGRGNFPPRFSGLQFPNYSSELNVNALELDDSALYLCASSAGGPNYGYTFGSGTRLTVV.